A selection of T cell receptor beta chains follows, all from one sample in a study of cytomegalovirus exposure and HLA in healthy donors. Clones were read by immunoSEQ multiplex PCR, and TCRdb kept only the in-frame ones, dropping some. The profile shows approximately 120,000 clones, approximately 10% of them singletons. Source material: PBMCs. These receptors came from a woman under 30 in good health and CMV-seropositive. CDR3s include the opening cysteine and the closing phenylalanine or tryptophan. A D gene is named only where the DNA matches it firmly. Only part of the rows carry a size: once, few, many, or a class if the clone is expanded.

13 | few | TRBJ1-1 | TRBV11-2 | . | CASSLVVNTEAFF | TGTGCCAGCAGCTTAGTAGTGAACACTGAAGCTTTCTTT
15 | . | TRBJ1-6 | TRBV4-1 | . | CASSQVTGSNSPLHF | TGCGCCAGCAGCCAAGTAACAGGGTCAAACTCACCCCTCCACTTT
14 | few | TRBJ2-7 | TRBV28 | . | CASTPNLPTYEQYF | TGTGCCAGCACTCCTAATCTTCCTACCTACGAGCAGTACTTC
15 | few | TRBJ1-2 | TRBV28 | TRBD1 | CASRSPGQGTGGYTF | TGTGCCAGCAGATCCCCGGGACAGGGGACTGGCGGCTACACCTTC
13 | few | TRBJ1-1 | TRBV27 | . | CASSLQGITEAFF | TGTGCCAGCAGTTTACAGGGAATCACTGAAGCTTTCTTT
15 | once | TRBJ1-1 | TRBV6-1 | . | CASSLEGGLNTEAFF | TGTGCCAGCAGTCTGGAAGGGGGTCTGAACACTGAAGCTTTCTTT
16 | . | TRBJ2-7 | TRBV6-5 | TRBD2 | CASSSMTSGETYEQYF | TGTGCCAGCAGTTCGATGACTAGCGGGGAAACCTACGAGCAGTACTTC
15 | few | TRBJ2-7 | TRBV18 | TRBD1 | CASSLQGQVPYEQYF | TGTGCCAGCTCACTGCAGGGACAGGTCCCCTACGAGCAGTACTTC
15 | few | TRBJ1-5 | TRBV6-5 | TRBD1 | CASSITGGDAQPQHF | TGTGCCAGCAGTATAACAGGGGGCGATGCTCAGCCCCAGCATTTT
15 | . | TRBJ2-5 | TRBV5-4 | TRBD1 | CASSPRQGSRETQYF | TGTGCCAGCAGCCCCCGACAGGGATCGAGGGAGACCCAGTACTTC
16 | . | TRBJ2-3 | TRBV9 | . | CASSSSGGSSTDAQYF | TGTGCCAGCAGCTCATCGGGGGGCTCTAGCACAGATGCGCAGTATTTT
13 | . | TRBJ2-7 | TRBV6-1 | . | CASTTSISYEQYF | TGTGCCAGCACCACGTCTATCTCCTACGAGCAGTACTTC
16 | . | TRBJ1-3 | TRBV6-5 | . | CASSYSRQTSGNTIYF | TGTGCCAGCAGTTACTCGAGACAGACCTCTGGAAACACCATATATTTT
13 | few | TRBJ2-3 | TRBV10-3 | . | CAIRADAADTQYF | TGTGCCATCAGAGCAGACGCGGCAGATACGCAGTATTTT
13 | few | TRBJ1-3 | TRBV29-1 | . | CSVWTVYGNTIYF | TGCAGCGTTTGGACAGTCTATGGAAACACCATATATTTT
14 | few | TRBJ1-2 | TRBV7-9 | . | CASIPGGGLYGYTF | TGTGCCAGCATCCCAGGCGGGGGATTATATGGCTACACCTTC